The 17 T cell receptor beta chains listed next were all sequenced from one sample in a study of blood T cell repertoires in COVID-19. This table comes from immunoSEQ multiplex PCR, and its TCRdb copy is limited to in-frame clones, with some not included. The top ten hold roughly 1.8% of the sample, which has 200,000 to 300,000 clones, 80% to 90% seen once. Sequencing was carried out using peripheral blood. The receptors here all came from a young man with active or convalescent COVID-19.

The chain couples TRBV5-6 to TRBJ2-7; TRBD1 might be the D (6 bases). Trimming stripped 5 bases from V and 5 bases from J, with 26 bases between. CDR1 and CDR2 (germline): SGHDT, YYEEEE. The CDR3 totals 17 residues. CDR3 loop: CASSKDSSLIYSDEQYF. The CDR3 nucleotides read TGTGCCAGCAGTAAGGACAGTTCACTCATCTATTCGGACGAGCAGTACTTC.

V is TRBV5-4 and J is TRBJ1-1; perhaps TRBD1 as D (6 bases). V gave up 7 bases and J gave up 1 base, with 8 bases separating them. CDR1 and CDR2 from the germline V gene are SGHNT and YYREEE (reference sequence). The CDR3 is 12 residues long. In nucleotides, the CDR3 is TGTGCCAGCCGAGGGGGGAACACTGAAGCTTTCTTT. It codes for CASRGGNTEAFF.

The rearrangement links TRBV2 to TRBJ2-3; 7 bases are shared with TRBD1. The CDR3 has 13 residues. Germline values: CDR1 SNHLY, CDR2 FYNNEI. V lost 9 bases to trimming and J lost 8 bases; unmatched junction nucleotides: 11. Written as DNA, the CDR3 is TGTGCCAGTGGGGACAGATCCTATGGTACGCAGTATTTT. Translated, it gives CASGDRSYGTQYF.

V gene TRBV4-1 combines with J gene TRBJ2-7, with D possibly matching TRBD2 (5 bases). The CDR3 length is 14 residues. The germline CDR1 and CDR2 sequences are MGHRA and YSYEKL. V gave up 4 bases and J gave up 1 base, with 11 bases separating them. In DNA form, the CDR3 reads TGCGCCAGCAGCCCAGCTCGGGGTTCCTACGAGCAGTACTTC. Its translation: CASSPARGSYEQYF.

The V call is TRBV6-5, the J call TRBJ2-5; D is perhaps TRBD1 (6 bases). Trimming removed 8 bases from V and 2 bases from J, with 18 bases in between. This CDR3 is 15 amino acids long. Germline assignment: CDR1 MNHEY and CDR2 SVGAGI. CDR3 DNA: TGTGCCAGCGGGGTTTCCGGGACACTTCAAGAGACCCAGTACTTC. Residues: CASGVSGTLQETQYF.

The rearrangement links TRBV10-1 to TRBJ2-2, with TRBD2 matching over 13 bases. V was clipped by 6 bases and J by 0 bases; unmatched bases: 10. Germline lookup yields CDR1 WNHNN and CDR2 SYGVQD (reference sequence). CDR3 length: 19 amino acids. DNA for the CDR3: TGCGCCAGCAGCAAAAGGGGACTAGCGGGATTCCCGAACACCGGGGAGCTGTTTTTT. Translating gives CASSKRGLAGFPNTGELFF.

This sequence joins TRBV7-6 and TRBJ2-3; 9 bases line up with TRBD2. The CDR3 is 16 residues long. The V and J ends lost 5 bases and 5 bases, in that order; junction bases with no gene match: 11. In germline, CDR1 is SGHVS, CDR2 FNYEAQ. CDR3 amino acids: CASSHGVKRGVDTQYF. Written as DNA, the CDR3 is TGTGCCAGCAGCCACGGGGTAAAGCGGGGGGTAGATACGCAGTATTTT.

J is TRBJ2-1 and V is TRBV5-4; TRBD1 matches 7 bases. Germline V gene sequence: CDR1 SGHNT, CDR2 YYREEE (reference sequence). The trim removed 3 bases at V and 1 base at J, leaving 7 bases unmatched. CDR3 size: 16 residues. The CDR3 sequence is CASSYDRDLSYNEQFF. DNA of the CDR3: TGTGCCAGCAGCTACGACAGGGATTTATCCTACAATGAGCAGTTCTTC.

The rearrangement links TRBV7-9 to TRBJ1-6, with 8 bases that match TRBD1. Germline loops: CDR1 SEHNR, CDR2 FQNEAQ (reference sequence). This CDR3 region has 14 residues. Trimming removed 6 bases from V and 9 bases from J; junction bases left unmatched: 7. Here the CDR3 reads CASRPGGGSSPLHF. The CDR3 DNA is TGTGCCAGCAGGCCAGGGGGCGGCAGTTCACCCCTCCACTTT.

The chain carries TRBV19 and TRBJ2-1; 8 bases agree with TRBD1. Losses at the gene ends were 6 bases for V and 1 base for J; bases not matched to a gene: 5. The CDR3 loop spans 15 amino acids. Germline CDR1 reads LNHDA; CDR2 reads SQIVND (reference sequence). The CDR3 loop is CASSPGGRSYNEQFF. The CDR3 region has the DNA TGTGCCAGTAGCCCAGGGGGCAGATCCTACAATGAGCAGTTCTTC.

The genes are TRBV5-8 and TRBJ1-5; 8 bases are a match to TRBD1. This CDR3 spans 16 amino acids. The ends lost 0 bases at V and 5 bases at J; junction bases unmatched: 7. Germline loops: CDR1 SGHTS, CDR2 YDEGEE. CDR3 nucleotides: TGTGCCAGCAGCTTGGTGATTGACAGGGGAGATCAGCCCCAGCATTTT. This gives the protein CASSLVIDRGDQPQHF.

This chain connects TRBV6-7 to TRBJ2-2; D unresolved. TRBV6-7 falls under the ORF class, with uncertain function. Trimming left V 0 bases short and J 0 bases short, with 14 bases between. The CDR3 covers 18 residues. The CDR3 DNA reads TGTGCCAGCAGTTACTCAAGCCCCCCCAACCCGAACACCGGGGAGCTGTTTTTT. Protein product: CASSYSSPPNPNTGELFF.

This clone occurred a few times. V usage is TRBV6-6 and J usage is TRBJ2-7, with TRBD1 matching 12 bases. CDR1 is MNHNY and CDR2 is SVGAGI in the germline V gene (reference sequence). Germline trimming cut 0 bases from V and 7 bases from J; bases unmatched to any gene: 4. This CDR3 comprises 15 residues. The CDR3 loop reads CASSYSGQGAGEQYF. In DNA, the CDR3 is TGTGCCAGCAGTTACTCGGGACAGGGGGCTGGGGAGCAGTACTTC.

V gene TRBV11-3 combines with J gene TRBJ2-2; no clear D gene. The CDR3 is 15 amino acids. CDR1 SGHNT and CDR2 YENEEA come from the germline V gene. V lost 2 bases and J lost 0, with 7 bases in between. For the CDR3, the DNA is TGTGCCAGCAGCTTATCCGGGTCGAACACCGGGGAGCTGTTTTTT. This translates into CASSLSGSNTGELFF.

The rearrangement links TRBV7-3 to TRBJ2-3; TRBD2 matches at 9 bases. This CDR3 spans 15 amino acids. Germline values: CDR1 SGHTA, CDR2 FQGTGA. J was trimmed by 4 bases and V by 6 bases; bases with no gene match: 8. CDR3 nucleotide sequence: TGTGCCAGCAGAATGGGACTAGCTGACGCAGATACGCAGTATTTT. Its protein product is CASRMGLADADTQYF.

This clone was counted a few times. This chain links TRBV7-8 with TRBJ1-1; D gene uncertain. This CDR3 region has 15 residues. With 2 bases removed from V and 1 base from J, the gap between germline ends came to 11 bases. Looked up from germline, CDR1 is SGHVS and CDR2 is FQNEAQ. The DNA for the CDR3 is TGTGCCAGCAGCTTATTCGTTTCGGGGAACACTGAAGCTTTCTTT. Protein product: CASSLFVSGNTEAFF.

This sequence joins TRBV5-6 and TRBJ2-1; the match to TRBD1 covers 9 bases. Looked up from germline, CDR1 is SGHDT and CDR2 is YYEEEE. The CDR3 loop spans 16 amino acids. Trimming cost V 5 bases and J 6 bases; bases outside gene matches: 12. CDR3 residues: CASRPGFGTGFNEQFF. The CDR3, as DNA: TGTGCCAGCAGACCTGGTTTCGGGACAGGGTTCAATGAGCAGTTCTTC.